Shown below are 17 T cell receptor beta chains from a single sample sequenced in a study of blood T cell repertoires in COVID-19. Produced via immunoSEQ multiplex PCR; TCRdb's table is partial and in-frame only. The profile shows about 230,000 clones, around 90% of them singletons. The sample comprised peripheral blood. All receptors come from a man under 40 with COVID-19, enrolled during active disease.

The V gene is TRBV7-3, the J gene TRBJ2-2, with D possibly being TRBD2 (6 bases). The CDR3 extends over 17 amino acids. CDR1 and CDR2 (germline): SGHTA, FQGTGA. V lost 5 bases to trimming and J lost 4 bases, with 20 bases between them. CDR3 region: CASSTQPPGRGTGELFF. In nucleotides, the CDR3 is TGTGCCAGCAGCACTCAACCCCCCGGGAGAGGCACCGGGGAGCTGTTTTTT.

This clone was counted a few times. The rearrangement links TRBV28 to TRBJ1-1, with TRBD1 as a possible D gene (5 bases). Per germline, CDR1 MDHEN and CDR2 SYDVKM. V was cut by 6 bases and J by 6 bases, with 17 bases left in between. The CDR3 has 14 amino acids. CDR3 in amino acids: CASRKGYPLAEAFF. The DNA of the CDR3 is TGTGCCAGCAGGAAGGGGTACCCATTGGCTGAAGCTTTCTTT.

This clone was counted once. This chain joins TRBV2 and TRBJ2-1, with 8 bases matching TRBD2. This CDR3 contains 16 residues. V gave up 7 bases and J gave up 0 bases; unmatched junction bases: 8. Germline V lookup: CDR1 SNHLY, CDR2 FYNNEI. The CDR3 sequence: CASIAGPIGSYNEQFF. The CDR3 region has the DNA TGTGCCAGCATAGCGGGGCCGATAGGCTCCTACAATGAGCAGTTCTTC.

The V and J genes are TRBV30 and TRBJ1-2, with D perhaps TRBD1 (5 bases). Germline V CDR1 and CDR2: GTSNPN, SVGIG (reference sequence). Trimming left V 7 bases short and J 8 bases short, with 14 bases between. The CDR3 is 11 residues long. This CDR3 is CASGTGGGYTF. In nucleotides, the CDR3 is TGTGCCTCTGGGACGGGAGGGGGCTACACCTTC.

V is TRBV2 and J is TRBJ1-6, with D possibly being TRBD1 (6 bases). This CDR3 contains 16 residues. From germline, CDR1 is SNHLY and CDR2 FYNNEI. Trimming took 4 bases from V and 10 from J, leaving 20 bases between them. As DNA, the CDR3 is TGTGCCAGCAGTGGGTGGGCAGGGGAAAGGGGATCACCCCTCCACTTT. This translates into CASSGWAGERGSPLHF.

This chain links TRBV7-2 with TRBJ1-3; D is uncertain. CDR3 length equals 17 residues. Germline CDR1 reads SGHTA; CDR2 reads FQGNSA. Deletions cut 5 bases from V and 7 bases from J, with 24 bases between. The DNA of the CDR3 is TGTGCCAGCAGCCCCACCGGAGGGCGGACGATCCGGAACACCATATATTTT. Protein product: CASSPTGGRTIRNTIYF. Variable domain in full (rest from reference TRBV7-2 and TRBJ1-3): GAGVSQSPSNKVTEKGKDVELRCDPISGHTALYWYRQSLGQGLEFLIYFQGNSAPDKSGLPSDRFSAERTGGSVSTLTIQRTQQEDSAVYLCASSPTGGRTIRNTIYFGEGSWLTVV.

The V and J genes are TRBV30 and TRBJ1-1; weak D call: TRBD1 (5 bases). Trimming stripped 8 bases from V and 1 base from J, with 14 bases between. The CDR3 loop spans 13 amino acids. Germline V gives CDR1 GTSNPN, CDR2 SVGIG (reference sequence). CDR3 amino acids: CARTQGENTEAFF. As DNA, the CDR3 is TGTGCCCGCACCCAAGGGGAGAACACTGAAGCTTTCTTT. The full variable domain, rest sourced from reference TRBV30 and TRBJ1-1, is SQTIHQWPATLVQPVGSPLSLECTVEGTSNPNLYWYRQAAGRGLQLLFYSVGIGQISSEVPQNLSASRPQDRQFILSSKKLLLSDSGFYLCARTQGENTEAFFGQGTRLTVV.

In nucleotides, the CDR3 is TGTGCCAGCAGTTTAATTGGGACAGGCACCTATGGCTACACCTTC. Translation gives CASSLIGTGTYGYTF. The chain links TRBV28 to TRBJ1-2; 8 nucleotides align to TRBD1. Germline lookup yields CDR1 MDHEN and CDR2 SYDVKM. Losses at the gene ends were 2 bases for V and 4 bases for J; bases not matched to a gene: 6. The CDR3 has 15 amino acids.

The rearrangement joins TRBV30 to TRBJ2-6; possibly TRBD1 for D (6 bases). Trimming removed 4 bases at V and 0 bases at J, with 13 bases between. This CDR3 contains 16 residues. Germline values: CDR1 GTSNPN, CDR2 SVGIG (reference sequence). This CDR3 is CAWTSTGHSGANVLTF. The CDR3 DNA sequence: TGTGCCTGGACATCGACAGGCCACTCTGGGGCCAACGTCCTGACTTTC. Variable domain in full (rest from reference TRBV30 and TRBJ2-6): SQTIHQWPATLVQPVGSPLSLECTVEGTSNPNLYWYRQAAGRGLQLLFYSVGIGQISSEVPQNLSASRPQDRQFILSSKKLLLSDSGFYLCAWTSTGHSGANVLTFGAGSRLTVL.

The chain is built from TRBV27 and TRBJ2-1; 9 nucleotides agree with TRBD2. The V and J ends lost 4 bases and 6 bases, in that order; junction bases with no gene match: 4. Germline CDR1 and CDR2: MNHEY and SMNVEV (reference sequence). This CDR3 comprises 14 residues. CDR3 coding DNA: TGTGCCAGCAGTTCACCGGGACTAGCCAATGAGCAGTTCTTC. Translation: CASSSPGLANEQFF.

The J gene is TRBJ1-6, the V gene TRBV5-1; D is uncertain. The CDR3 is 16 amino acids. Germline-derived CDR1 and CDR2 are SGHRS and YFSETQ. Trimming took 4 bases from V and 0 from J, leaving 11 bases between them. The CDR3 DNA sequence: TGCGCCAGCAGCACCGGAGTGAGCTCCTATAATTCACCCCTCCACTTT. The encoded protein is CASSTGVSSYNSPLHF.

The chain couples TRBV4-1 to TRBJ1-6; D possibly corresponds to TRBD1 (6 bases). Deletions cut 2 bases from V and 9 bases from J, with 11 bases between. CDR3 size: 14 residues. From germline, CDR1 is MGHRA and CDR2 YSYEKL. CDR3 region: CASSQQGKGSPLHF. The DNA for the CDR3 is TGCGCCAGCAGCCAACAGGGGAAAGGTTCACCCCTCCACTTT.

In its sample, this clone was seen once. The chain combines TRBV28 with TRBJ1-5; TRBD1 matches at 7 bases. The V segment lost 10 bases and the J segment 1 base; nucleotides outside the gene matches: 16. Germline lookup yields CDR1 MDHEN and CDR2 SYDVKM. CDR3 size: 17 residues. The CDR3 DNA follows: TGTGCCATCTCGAGAGGCAGAGACAGGGTCAGCAATCAGCCCCAGCATTTT. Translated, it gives CAISRGRDRVSNQPQHF.

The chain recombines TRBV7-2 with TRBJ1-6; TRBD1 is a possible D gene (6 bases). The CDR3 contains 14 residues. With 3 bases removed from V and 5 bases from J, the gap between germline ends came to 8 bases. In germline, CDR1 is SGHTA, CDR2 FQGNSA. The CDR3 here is CASSFGQNNSPLHF. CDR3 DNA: TGTGCCAGCAGCTTTGGACAGAATAATTCACCCCTCCACTTT.

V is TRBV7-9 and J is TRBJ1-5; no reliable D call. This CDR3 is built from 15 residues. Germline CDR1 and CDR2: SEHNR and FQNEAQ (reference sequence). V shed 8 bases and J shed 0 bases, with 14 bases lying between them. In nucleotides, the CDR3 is TGTGCCAGCCAGTCGGGGAGGTTTAGCAATCAGCCCCAGCATTTT. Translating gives CASQSGRFSNQPQHF.

CDR3 nucleotide sequence: TGTGCCAGTAGTATCACTAGCGGCGCCTACGAGCAGTACTTC. As protein: CASSITSGAYEQYF. The V gene is TRBV19, the J gene TRBJ2-7; 8 bases are shared with TRBD2. With 3 bases clipped from V and 2 bases from J, the junction kept 3 bases outside the gene matches. The CDR3 length is 14 residues. The germline V gene encodes CDR1 LNHDA and CDR2 SQIVND (reference sequence).

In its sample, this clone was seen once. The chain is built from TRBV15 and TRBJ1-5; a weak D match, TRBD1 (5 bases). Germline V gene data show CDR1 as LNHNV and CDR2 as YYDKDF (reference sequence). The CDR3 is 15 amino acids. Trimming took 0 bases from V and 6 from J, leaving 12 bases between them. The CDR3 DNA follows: TGTGCCACCAGCAGAGATCTCGGGGGGTCTCAGCCCCAGCATTTT. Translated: CATSRDLGGSQPQHF.